This TCR beta chain is drawn from a study of T cell responses to AZD1222 COVID-19 vaccine. Data came from immunoSEQ multiplex PCR; TCRdb stores just in-frame clones and leaves some out. Of about 110,000 clones in the sample, 85% to 95% were seen once. Trimming stripped 1 base from V and 1 base from J, with 4 bases between. Germline values: CDR1 LNHDA, CDR2 SQIVND (reference sequence). This CDR3 comprises 13 residues. The starting material was peripheral blood, obtained on day 0 of AZD1222 vaccination. The chain links TRBV19 to TRBJ1-1; D remains ambiguous. This TCR derives from an adult in good health. Written as DNA, the CDR3 is TGTGCCAGTAGTATAGGGACGAACACTGAAGCTTTCTTT. It specifies CASSIGTNTEAFF.